This T cell receptor (beta chain) was identified during a study of blood T cell repertoires in COVID-19. On the study more broadly: Acute and convalescent COVID-19 samples came from the United States, Italy and Spain. T cells, B-cell-depleted T cells, or PBMCs supplied cDNA or gDNA.

Original methodology: Reference gene primer amplification in the assay estimated nucleated cell counts. Sequencing used immunoSEQ multiplex PCR; TCRdb keeps in-frame clones, though not all of them. V, J and clone size derive from that table, while D and trimming were established from the DNA sequence. The sample lists approximately 500,000 clones, 85% to 90% occurring once. This clone was seen a handful of times. In Seattle, patients joined the study during active infection and were tracked longitudinally. Germline V gives CDR1 SGHDN, CDR2 FVKESK. Germline trimming cut 5 bases from V and 7 bases from J; bases unmatched to any gene: 11. The CDR3 has 16 residues.

The sample taken for sequencing was peripheral blood. The chain combines TRBV14 with TRBJ2-2, with TRBD1 identical over 9 bases. This TCR was sampled from a woman aged 45-65 years with COVID-19, enrolled during active disease. CDR3 sequence: CASSSIGTGTGGELFF. CDR3 DNA: TGTGCCAGCAGCTCGATCGGGACAGGGACGGGCGGGGAGCTGTTTTTT.